Shown below are 10 T cell receptor beta chains from a single sample sequenced in a study of blood T cell repertoires in COVID-19. The method was immunoSEQ multiplex PCR; TCRdb's version includes in-frame clones alone and lacks a portion of them. The sample comprises around 340,000 clones, about 83% of which are singletons, and 2.5% to 3% rests with the top ten. Input material: peripheral blood. Source of these receptors: a man aged 30-40 years with active or convalescent COVID-19.

The V call is TRBV28, the J call TRBJ2-6, with D perhaps matching TRBD1 (7 bases). Germline values: CDR1 MDHEN, CDR2 SYDVKM. V lost 6 bases and J 2 bases, leaving 20 bases between the germline ends. The CDR3 is 18 residues long. CDR3 region: CASSHIRGVLTGANVLTF. CDR3 nucleotides: TGTGCCAGCAGCCACATCAGGGGGGTTTTGACTGGGGCCAACGTCCTGACTTTC.

V is TRBV7-9 and J is TRBJ1-2; the D gene is possibly TRBD1 (6 bases). There are 12 residues in the CDR3. CDR1 and CDR2 (germline): SEHNR, FQNEAQ (reference sequence). V lost 5 bases, J lost 7 bases, and 11 bases lay in between. In DNA, the CDR3 is TGTGCCAGCAGCCGGCCCAGGGGTGGCTACACCTTC. Amino acids: CASSRPRGGYTF.

The chain has TRBV3-1 (or the pseudogene TRBV3-2) and TRBJ1-2, with D uncertain. The CDR3 is 14 amino acids. Deletions cut 4 bases from V and 8 bases from J, with 17 bases between. CDR1 and CDR2 (germline): LGHDT, YNNKEL (reference sequence). The CDR3 DNA reads as TGTGCCAGCAGCCTCCCGGGAGCCTCTCGGGGCTACACCTTC. Its translation is CASSLPGASRGYTF.

This clone appeared a single time. The chain employs TRBV7-8 and TRBJ1-6, with TRBD1 matching 7 bases. The germline CDR1 and CDR2 sequences are SGHVS and FQNEAQ. V lost 2 bases and J lost 15; bases outside the gene matches: 4. The CDR3 totals 12 residues. CDR3 DNA sequence: TGTGCCAGCAGCTTAACAGGGGCTCTCCTCCACTTT. Residues: CASSLTGALLHF.

The V gene is TRBV18, the J gene TRBJ2-1, with D possibly being TRBD1 (5 bases). The CDR3 extends over 13 amino acids. V lost 3 bases and J lost 4, with 7 bases in between. Per the germline V gene, CDR1 is KGHSH and CDR2 is LQKENI. The CDR3 DNA sequence: TGTGCCAGCTCACCCGACAGATACAATGAGCAGTTCTTC. This codes for CASSPDRYNEQFF.

The rearrangement links TRBV4-3 to TRBJ2-3; D is undetermined. V was trimmed by 4 bases and J by 1 base, leaving 9 bases between them. Germline V lookup: CDR1 LGHNA, CDR2 YSLEER. The CDR3 runs to 14 residues. This chain's CDR3 is CASSPTYRTDTQYF. In nucleotides, the CDR3 is TGCGCCAGCAGCCCAACTTACCGCACAGATACGCAGTATTTT.

This clone was seen only a few times. V gene TRBV28 combines with J gene TRBJ2-1; D is perhaps TRBD1 (6 bases). Germline CDR1 MDHEN, CDR2 SYDVKM. V lost 6 bases and J 5 bases, leaving 23 bases between the germline ends. The CDR3 consists of 17 residues. Written as DNA, the CDR3 is TGTGCCAGCAGCCAACAGGGAGCAGGGCCTAATGACAATGAGCAGTTCTTC. Its protein product is CASSQQGAGPNDNEQFF. Complete variable domain (other parts from reference TRBV28 and TRBJ2-1): DVKVTQSSRYLVKRTGEKVFLECVQDMDHENMFWYRQDPGLGLRLIYFSYDVKMKEKGDIPEGYSVSREKKERFSLILESASTNQTSMYLCASSQQGAGPNDNEQFFGPGTRLTVL.

The CDR3 sequence: CASTQGGTGGYYGYTF. The CDR3 DNA reads TGTGCCAGCACCCAGGGGGGGACAGGGGGCTATTATGGCTACACCTTC. V and J are TRBV9 and TRBJ1-2, with 12 nucleotides matching TRBD1. Germline V gene lookup returns CDR1 SGDLS and CDR2 YYNGEE. Germline trimming cut 6 bases from V and 5 bases from J; bases unmatched to any gene: 11. This CDR3 has 16 amino acids.

J is TRBJ2-2 and V is TRBV7-6, with D possibly TRBD2 on 5 matching bases. Germline values: CDR1 SGHVS, CDR2 FNYEAQ. Trimming shortened V by 0 bases and J by 5 bases, and 19 bases separated the two germline ends. CDR3 size: 18 residues. The CDR3 reads CASSLAPRGLEATGELFF. The DNA for the CDR3 is TGTGCCAGCAGCTTAGCGCCTCGAGGGCTAGAGGCGACCGGGGAGCTGTTTTTT.

V and J are TRBV3-1 (or the pseudogene TRBV3-2) and TRBJ2-4; tentatively, D is TRBD1 (5 bases). V lost 0 bases and J 0 bases, leaving 9 bases between the germline ends. The CDR3 loop spans 16 amino acids. Germline V gene sequence: CDR1 LGHDT, CDR2 YNNKEL (reference sequence). For the CDR3, the DNA is TGTGCCAGCAGCCAAGATGGGGCTTTAGCCAAAAACATTCAGTACTTC. Protein product: CASSQDGALAKNIQYF.